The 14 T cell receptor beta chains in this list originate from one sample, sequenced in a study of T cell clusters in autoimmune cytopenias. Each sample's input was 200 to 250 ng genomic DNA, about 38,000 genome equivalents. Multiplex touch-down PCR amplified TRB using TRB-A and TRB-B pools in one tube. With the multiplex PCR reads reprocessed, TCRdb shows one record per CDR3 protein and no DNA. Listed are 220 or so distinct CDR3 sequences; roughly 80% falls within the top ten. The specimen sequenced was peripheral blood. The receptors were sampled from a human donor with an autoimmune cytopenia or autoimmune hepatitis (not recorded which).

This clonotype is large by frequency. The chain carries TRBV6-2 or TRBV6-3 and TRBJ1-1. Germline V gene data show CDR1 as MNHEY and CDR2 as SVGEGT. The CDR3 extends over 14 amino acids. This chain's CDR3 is CASSYYSTNTEAFF.

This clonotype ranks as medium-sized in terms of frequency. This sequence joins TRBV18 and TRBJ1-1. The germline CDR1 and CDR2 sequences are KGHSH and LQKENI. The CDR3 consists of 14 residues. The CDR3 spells CASSPPGLNTEAFF.

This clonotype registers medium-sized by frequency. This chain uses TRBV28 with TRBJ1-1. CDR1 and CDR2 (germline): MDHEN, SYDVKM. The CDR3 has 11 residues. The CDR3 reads CASSLGLGAFF. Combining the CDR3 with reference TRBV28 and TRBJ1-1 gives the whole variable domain DVKVTQSSRYLVKRTGEKVFLECVQDMDHENMFWYRQDPGLGLRLIYFSYDVKMKEKGDIPEGYSVSREKKERFSLILESASTNQTSMYLCASSLGLGAFFGQGTRLTVV.

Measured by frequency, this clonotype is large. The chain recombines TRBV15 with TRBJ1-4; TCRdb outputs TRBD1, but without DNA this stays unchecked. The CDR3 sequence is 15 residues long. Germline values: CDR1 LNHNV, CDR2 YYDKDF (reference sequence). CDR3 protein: CATSSRRSSNEKLFF.

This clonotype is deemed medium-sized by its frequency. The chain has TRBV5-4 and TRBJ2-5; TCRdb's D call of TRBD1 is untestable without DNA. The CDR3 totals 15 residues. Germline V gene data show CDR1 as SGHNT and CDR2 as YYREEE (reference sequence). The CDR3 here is CASSLPGTGGETQYF.

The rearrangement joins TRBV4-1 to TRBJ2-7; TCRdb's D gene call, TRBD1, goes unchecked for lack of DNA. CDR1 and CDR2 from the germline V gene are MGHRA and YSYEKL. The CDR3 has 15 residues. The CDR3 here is CASSRATGAPPAQYF.

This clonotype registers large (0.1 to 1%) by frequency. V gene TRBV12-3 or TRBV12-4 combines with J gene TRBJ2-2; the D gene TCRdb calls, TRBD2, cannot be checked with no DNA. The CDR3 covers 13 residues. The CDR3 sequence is CASSLYSAGELFF.

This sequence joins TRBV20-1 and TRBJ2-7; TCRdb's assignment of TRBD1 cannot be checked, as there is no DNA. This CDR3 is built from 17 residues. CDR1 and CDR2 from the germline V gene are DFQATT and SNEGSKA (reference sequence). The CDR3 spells CSARDVGRVVDSYEQYF.

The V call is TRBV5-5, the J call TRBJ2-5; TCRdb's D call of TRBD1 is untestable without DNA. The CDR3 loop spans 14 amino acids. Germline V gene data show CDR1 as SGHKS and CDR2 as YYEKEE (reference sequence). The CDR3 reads CASSPGTGGETQYF.

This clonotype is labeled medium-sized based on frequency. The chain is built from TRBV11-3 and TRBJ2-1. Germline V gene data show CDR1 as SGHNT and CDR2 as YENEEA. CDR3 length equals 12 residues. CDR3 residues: CASSDWGNEQFF.

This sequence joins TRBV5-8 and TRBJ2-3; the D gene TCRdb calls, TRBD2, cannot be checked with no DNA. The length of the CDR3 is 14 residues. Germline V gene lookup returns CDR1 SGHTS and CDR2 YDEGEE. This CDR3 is CASSLTSGTDTQYF.

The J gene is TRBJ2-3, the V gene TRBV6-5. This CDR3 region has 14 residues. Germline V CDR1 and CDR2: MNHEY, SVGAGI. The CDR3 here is CASSLGSRTDTQYF.

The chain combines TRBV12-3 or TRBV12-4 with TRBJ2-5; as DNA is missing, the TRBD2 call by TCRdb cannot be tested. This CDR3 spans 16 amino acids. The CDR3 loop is CASSSGTSGGGETQYF.

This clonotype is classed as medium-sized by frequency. The CDR3: CASSQDLAGGLLSSEQYF. The chain combines TRBV4-3 with TRBJ2-7; the D call of TRBD2 rests on TCRdb alone, since no DNA is present to check it. The CDR3 has 18 residues. Per the germline V gene, CDR1 is LGHNA and CDR2 is YSLEER.